Following are 20 T cell receptor beta chains from one sample sequenced in a study of T cell repertoires and HLA-DP antigens. CD4+ cells expanded for around 15 days were restimulated 24 h with allogeneic-DPB1 HeLa cells. Retrovirally transduced HeLa cells with HLA-DPA1/DPB1, HLA-DM, invariant chain and CD80 served as stimulators. Sequenced by immunoSEQ multiplex PCR; TCRdb stores in-frame clones only, minus some. This sample has thousands of clones, with approximately 74% found just once. Input material: CD137- CD4+ T cells from cultured PBMCs. The receptors stem from a man in his fifties in good health and CMV-seronegative.

This clone occurred once. CDR3 region: CASSQGIAETTGELFF. DNA of the CDR3: TGTGCCAGCAGCCAAGGAATAGCGGAGACCACCGGGGAGCTGTTTTTT. The rearrangement joins TRBV4-2 to TRBJ2-2; tentatively, D is TRBD2 (6 bases). CDR3 length: 16 amino acids. V lost 1 base and J lost 4, with 13 bases in between. Germline V lookup: CDR1 LGHNA, CDR2 YNFKEQ.

The rearrangement joins TRBV11-3 to TRBJ2-2, with D possibly being TRBD1 (5 bases). This CDR3 comprises 16 residues. V lost 5 bases and J lost 0, with 13 bases in between. Germline V gene data show CDR1 as SGHNT and CDR2 as YENEEA. DNA of the CDR3: TGTGCCAGCAGCACTATCACAGGTTCGAACACCGGGGAGCTGTTTTTT. This translates into CASSTITGSNTGELFF.

The rearrangement uses TRBV7-2 and TRBJ2-5; D remains ambiguous. The germline CDR1 and CDR2 sequences are SGHTA and FQGNSA. Trimming shortened V by 2 bases and J by 5 bases, and 9 bases separated the two germline ends. CDR3 length: 13 residues. The CDR3 nucleotides read TGTGCCAGCAGCTTACCCCCTTTGGAGACCCAGTACTTC. Translated, it gives CASSLPPLETQYF. Together with reference TRBV7-2 and TRBJ2-5, the CDR3 gives the full variable domain: GAGVSQSPSNKVTEKGKDVELRCDPISGHTALYWYRQSLGQGLEFLIYFQGNSAPDKSGLPSDRFSAERTGGSVSTLTIQRTQQEDSAVYLCASSLPPLETQYFGPGTRLLVL.

The J gene is TRBJ2-5, the V gene TRBV9; perhaps TRBD2 as D (6 bases). Germline V gives CDR1 SGDLS, CDR2 YYNGEE. This CDR3 has 14 amino acids. V lost 3 bases, J lost 2 bases, and 11 bases lay in between. The CDR3 region is CASSAGGGQETQYF. The CDR3 coding sequence is TGTGCCAGCAGCGCCGGGGGAGGTCAAGAGACCCAGTACTTC.

The rearrangement links TRBV9 to TRBJ2-7; D gene ambiguous. Germline V gives CDR1 SGDLS, CDR2 YYNGEE. The ends were cut back, 4 bases at V and 3 bases at J, with 11 bases in the middle. There are 13 residues in the CDR3. DNA of the CDR3: TGTGCCAGCAGCTTGAAACCGGGCTACGAGCAGTACTTC. Translated: CASSLKPGYEQYF.

This rearrangement joins TRBV19 to TRBJ2-7; D call uncertain. V lost 0 bases and J lost 3, with 9 bases in between. The germline CDR1 and CDR2 sequences are LNHDA and SQIVND (reference sequence). The CDR3 spans 14 residues. DNA for the CDR3: TGTGCCAGTAGTATAGACTACAGAGTCTACGAGCAGTACTTC. Its protein product is CASSIDYRVYEQYF. Filled out from reference TRBV19 and TRBJ2-7, the complete variable domain reads DGGITQSPKYLFRKEGQNVTLSCEQNLNHDAMYWYRQDPGQGLRLIYYSQIVNDFQKGDIAEGYSVSREKKESFPLTVTSAQKNPTAFYLCASSIDYRVYEQYFGPGTRLTVT.

In DNA form, the CDR3 reads TGTGCCAGCAGTCGGCCGGGAGGGGGAACAGATACGCAGTATTTT. As protein: CASSRPGGGTDTQYF. The rearrangement uses TRBV6-1 and TRBJ2-3; 8 bases fit TRBD2. This CDR3 comprises 15 residues. Germline assignment: CDR1 MNHNS and CDR2 SASEGT. The V segment lost 5 bases and the J segment 3 bases; nucleotides outside the gene matches: 7.

This clone was observed a single time. The chain carries TRBV11-3 and TRBJ1-4; tentatively, D is TRBD1 (5 bases). The CDR3 is 14 amino acids. The germline V gene has CDR1 SGHNT and CDR2 YENEEA. Trimming pared 6 bases from V and 10 bases from J, leaving 18 bases between. The CDR3 spells CASRSIAGRGKLFF. CDR3 DNA sequence: TGTGCCAGCAGGAGTATAGCAGGGCGGGGAAAACTGTTTTTT.

The V and J genes are TRBV6-5 and TRBJ2-7; TRBD1 is a possible D gene (6 bases). With 5 bases removed from V and 1 base from J, the gap between germline ends came to 9 bases. Germline CDR1 is MNHEY and CDR2 is SVGAGI. CDR3 length equals 13 residues. Here the CDR3 DNA reads TGTGCCAGCAGTGGGACACGATCCTACGAGCAGTACTTC. Translating gives CASSGTRSYEQYF.

This clone came up a few times. The DNA for the CDR3 is TGTGCCAGCAGCGTCCGAGCAACAACTAATGAAAAACTGTTTTTT. Translation: CASSVRATTNEKLFF. The rearrangement uses TRBV13 and TRBJ1-4; D uncertain. Trimming pared 5 bases from V and 0 bases from J, leaving 10 bases between. Germline assignment: CDR1 PRHDT and CDR2 FYEKMQ (reference sequence). The CDR3 is made up of 15 amino acids.

This sequence joins TRBV7-2 and TRBJ2-1; TRBD1 aligns across 7 bases. CDR3 size: 14 residues. In germline, CDR1 is SGHTA, CDR2 FQGNSA. After removal of 3 bases from V and 8 bases from J, the junction contained 7 bases not matched to a gene. CDR3 amino acids: CASSLDRRSDEQFF. The CDR3 bases are TGTGCCAGCAGCTTGGACAGGAGGAGCGATGAGCAGTTCTTC. The entire variable domain, with the rest obtained from reference TRBV7-2 and TRBJ2-1, is as follows: GAGVSQSPSNKVTEKGKDVELRCDPISGHTALYWYRQSLGQGLEFLIYFQGNSAPDKSGLPSDRFSAERTGGSVSTLTIQRTQQEDSAVYLCASSLDRRSDEQFFGPGTRLTVL.

This clone was observed a handful of times. This chain connects TRBV30 to TRBJ1-2; D is uncertain. The germline V gene has CDR1 GTSNPN and CDR2 SVGIG (reference sequence). Trimming shortened V by 7 bases and J by 8 bases, and 20 bases separated the two germline ends. The CDR3 is made up of 13 amino acids. CDR3 sequence: CAFAWVGRRGYTF. Here the CDR3 DNA reads TGTGCCTTCGCCTGGGTAGGGCGACGAGGCTACACCTTC.

This clone was detected a few times. The chain is built from TRBV19 and TRBJ2-7, with a weak D call TRBD1 (6 bases). V was clipped by 0 bases and J by 2 bases, with 8 bases between them. Per the germline V gene, CDR1 is LNHDA and CDR2 is SQIVND (reference sequence). The CDR3 covers 14 residues. Written as DNA, the CDR3 is TGTGCCAGTAGTATAGATGGGACAACCTACGAGCAGTACTTC. Translation gives CASSIDGTTYEQYF.

This clone was seen more than once but under ten times. The chain employs TRBV6-6 and TRBJ1-6; D possibly corresponds to TRBD1 (6 bases). This CDR3 region has 16 residues. The germline V gene encodes CDR1 MNHNY and CDR2 SVGAGI (reference sequence). With 2 bases removed from V and 9 bases from J, the gap between germline ends came to 17 bases. CDR3: CASSYPKGGGGSPLHF. CDR3 sequence (DNA): TGTGCCAGCAGTTACCCGAAGGGGGGCGGTGGTTCACCCCTCCACTTT.

The chain is built from TRBV25-1 and TRBJ2-5; D is ambiguous. The germline CDR1 and CDR2 sequences are MGHDK and SYGVNS. The ends were cut back, 7 bases at V and 2 bases at J, with 20 bases in the middle. The CDR3 extends over 16 amino acids. DNA for the CDR3: TGTGCCAGCACAGAGGTGGGGATAGGAAGGCAAGAGACCCAGTACTTC. It yields the protein CASTEVGIGRQETQYF. Full variable domain (outside the CDR3, taken from reference TRBV25-1 and TRBJ2-5): EADIYQTPRYLVIGTGKKITLECSQTMGHDKMYWYQQDPGMELHLIHYSYGVNSTEKGDLSSESTVSRIRTEHFPLTLESARPSHTSQYLCASTEVGIGRQETQYFGPGTRLLVL.

The rearrangement joins TRBV6-9 to TRBJ1-3; D not resolved. The CDR3 has 15 residues. Germline CDR1 reads MNHGY; CDR2 reads SVAAGI. V was cut by 6 bases and J by 0 bases, with 12 bases left in between. CDR3 DNA sequence: TGTGCCAGCAGGATCACCCAGAGCTCTGGAAACACCATATATTTT. It is translated as CASRITQSSGNTIYF.

This chain joins TRBV9 and TRBJ2-1; possible D gene TRBD2, 5 bases. CDR1 and CDR2 (germline): SGDLS, YYNGEE. The V end lost 0 bases, the J end lost 6 bases, and 10 bases lay between the germline ends. The CDR3 is made up of 14 amino acids. As DNA, the CDR3 is TGTGCCAGCAGCGTAGCGGGAACGGGCAATGAGCAGTTCTTC. Amino acid sequence: CASSVAGTGNEQFF.

This rearrangement joins TRBV29-1 to TRBJ2-7, with 12 bases matching TRBD1. CDR1 is SQVTM, CDR2 ANQGSEA, per germline. The V gene end was trimmed by 2 bases and the J gene end by 3 bases; junction bases not matched to a gene: 8. The CDR3 is 16 amino acids. The CDR3 sequence is CSVEMGQGAALYEQYF. CDR3 DNA sequence: TGCAGCGTTGAAATGGGACAGGGGGCTGCCCTCTACGAGCAGTACTTC.

V is TRBV4-3 and J is TRBJ2-1; tentatively, D is TRBD2 (6 bases). This CDR3 is 17 amino acids long. Germline lookup yields CDR1 LGHNA and CDR2 YSLEER. The V gene lost 8 bases and the J gene lost 6 bases, with 26 bases spanning the gap. CDR3 DNA sequence: TGCGCCAGCTCACAGGAACTAGCCTTGAATTCGGGCAATGAGCAGTTCTTC. It is translated as CASSQELALNSGNEQFF.

This clone was found a few times. The V call is TRBV15, the J call TRBJ2-5, with D unresolved. This CDR3 contains 15 residues. Germline CDR1 is LNHNV and CDR2 is YYDKDF (reference sequence). Trimming shortened V by 6 bases and J by 7 bases, and 21 bases separated the two germline ends. Here the CDR3 reads CATRKVGGSPGTQYF. The CDR3, as DNA: TGTGCCACCAGAAAGGTCGGTGGTTCGCCAGGGACCCAGTACTTC.